This TCR beta chain was identified in a study of T-cell reconstitution after alpha-beta-depleted transplantation in children. Whole-study findings and limits: Most T-cell counts and diversity one year after the transplant came from T cells that were newly produced. Surviving recipient T cells and thymic progenitors accounted for the high day-60 TCRbeta diversity observed in some patients.

During its preparation, the TCRbeta library received unique molecular identifiers. TCRdb re-derived calls from the PCR reads in MiXCR, one entry per CDR3 protein. The sample consists of some 120,000 distinct CDR3 sequences, around a tenth of them appearing once. This CDR3 contains 15 residues. Trimming left V 6 bases short and J 0 bases short, with 15 bases between. The V gene's germline CDR1 is DFQATT and CDR2 SNEGSKA (reference sequence). With regard to this clonotype: Its target is not known.

V gene TRBV20-1 combines with J gene TRBJ2-4, with a tentative D call TRBD1 (6 bases). The TCR originated in a boy aged 2 to 9 with acute lymphoblastic leukemia, due to receive a stem cell transplant. The specimen was PBMCs, collected before TCRalphabeta/CD19-depleted stem cell transplant. CDR3: CSATQGYGAKNIQYF. DNA for the CDR3: TGCAGTGCCACACAGGGCTACGGAGCCAAAAACATTCAGTACTTC.